This is a list of T cell receptor beta chains from one sample in a study of T cell repertoires in cytomegalovirus infection. For these TCRs, the target antigens are not known. TCRdb reanalysed the reads using MiXCR and keeps one entry per CDR3 protein. Here the sample spans fewer than 1,000,000 distinct CDR3 sequences, more than 25% being singletons. Sequencing was performed on cultured CD8+ T cells from PBMCs, taken from culture after CMV antigen stimulation. Every receptor here comes from a human donor in good health (CMV status not recorded). Some clones in this sample may be carry-over from other donors' samples. CDR3s include the opening cysteine and the closing phenylalanine or tryptophan. The order of the fields is D gene, V gene, J gene, CDR3 length, clone size, CDR3 DNA, CDR3 protein. D genes are given only for firm matches. Clone size is shown for a subset of rows, as once, few, many or a class of expanded clone.

NA	TRBV5-1	TRBJ1-1	15	NA	TGCGCCAGCAGCTTGGTAGCATTTGGGGACACTGAAGCTTTCTTT	CASSLVAFGDTEAFF
TRBD1	TRBV5-8	TRBJ2-4	19	few	TGTGCCAGCAGCCCACGGGACAGGGTCTTCGGAGGGACCAAAAACATTCAGTACTTC	CASSPRDRVFGGTKNIQYF
TRBD1	TRBV6-1	TRBJ1-4	15	many	TGTGCCAGCAGTGAAGAAGGGGGCGCTGGAGAAAAACTGTTTTTT	CASSEEGGAGEKLFF
NA	TRBV7-9	TRBJ2-1	15	few	TGTGCCAGCAGCTTAGCGCGGGGGCTAGACAATGAGCAGTTCTTC	CASSLARGLDNEQFF
NA	TRBV28	TRBJ1-2	14	few	TGTGCCAGCAGCGAATACGGGACATATAATGGCTACACCTTC	CASSEYGTYNGYTF
NA	TRBV7-2	TRBJ2-5	14	many	TGTGCCAGCAGCTCGACAGGGGAGGGAGAGACCCAGTACTTC	CASSSTGEGETQYF
NA	TRBV2	TRBJ1-2	16	NA	TGTGCCAGCACCGAGGAGGGGTCGACTATTAGTTATGGCTACACCTTC	CASTEEGSTISYGYTF
NA	TRBV11-2	TRBJ1-2	17	few	TGTGCCAGCAGCTTATGGGTCAGTGAGTCGTCCAACTATGGCTACACCTTC	CASSLWVSESSNYGYTF
TRBD1	TRBV28	TRBJ2-6	21	NA	TGTGCCAGCAGTACCACCCAACCCGACAGGGGGTTGTTTTCTGGGACCAACGTCCTGACTTTC	CASSTTQPDRGLFSGTNVLTF
NA	TRBV29-1	TRBJ1-1	12	NA	TGCAGCGCAGATGGGGCGAAGAGTGAAGCTTTCTTT	CSADGAKSEAFF
NA	TRBV6-1	TRBJ1-2	16	NA	TGTGCCAGCAGCTCATACCGTCCCGGGACGGACTATGGCTACACCTTC	CASSSYRPGTDYGYTF
NA	TRBV29-1	TRBJ2-1	11	few	TGCAGCGTTGAAGGCTACAATGAGCAGTTCTTC	CSVEGYNEQFF
TRBD2	TRBV27	TRBJ2-3	19	few	TGTGCCAGCAGTTTATCCCCCCGGACTAGCGGGGGGGGCACAGATACGCAGTATTTT	CASSLSPRTSGGGTDTQYF
NA	TRBV4-1	TRBJ2-2	14	NA	TGCGCCAGCAGTATGTGGCTCGACACCGGGGAGCTGTTTTTT	CASSMWLDTGELFF
TRBD1	TRBV5-1	TRBJ2-5	12	few	TGCGCCAGCAGGACAGGGAAAGAGACCCAGTACTTC	CASRTGKETQYF
NA	TRBV24-1	TRBJ2-3	17	NA	TGTGCCACCAGTGATTTGAGGGGGGAACCTAGCACAGATACGCAGTATTTT	CATSDLRGEPSTDTQYF
TRBD2	TRBV19	TRBJ2-1	15	NA	TGTGCCAGTAGTACCCGACTAGCGGACTACAATGAGCAGTTCTTC	CASSTRLADYNEQFF
TRBD2	TRBV20-1	TRBJ2-2	13	few	TGCAGTGCTGGAAGCGGGATCACCGGGGAGCTGTTTTTT	CSAGSGITGELFF
NA	TRBV5-5	TRBJ1-4	14	few	TGTGCCAGCGGGATGATCAGGGATAATGAAAAACTGTTTTTT	CASGMIRDNEKLFF
TRBD1	TRBV12-5	TRBJ1-2	15	NA	TGTGCTAGTGGTTTGGTAGGGGACAGGGACAACGGCTACACCTTC	CASGLVGDRDNGYTF
TRBD1	TRBV28	TRBJ2-5	14	NA	TGTGCCAGCAGAGATGCGACAGGGGGAGAGACCCAGTACTTC	CASRDATGGETQYF
TRBD1	TRBV2	TRBJ2-7	17	NA	TGTGCCAGCAGTGAATCCGTAGGGACAGGGGGCCGGAACGAGCAGTACTTC	CASSESVGTGGRNEQYF
NA	TRBV19	TRBJ1-2	13	NA	TGTGCCAGTAAGCTGACAGGATACTATGGCTACACCTTC	CASKLTGYYGYTF
NA	TRBV4-3	TRBJ1-1	17	NA	TGCGCCAGCAGCCAAGAATTTACAGGGTTATTGCACACTGAAGCTTTCTTT	CASSQEFTGLLHTEAFF
NA	TRBV4-1	TRBJ1-3	16	NA	TGCGCCAGCAGCCAAGGCCTTTTGTCTGCTGGAAACACCATATATTTT	CASSQGLLSAGNTIYF
TRBD2	TRBV7-6	TRBJ2-1	15	many	TGTGCCAGCAGCACCTTGGCTAGCGGTTTGGATGAGCAGTTCTTC	CASSTLASGLDEQFF
TRBD1	TRBV27	TRBJ2-2	16	few	TGTGCCAGCAGTACCGGACAGGGGGCCTACACCGGGGAGCTGTTTTTT	CASSTGQGAYTGELFF
TRBD2	TRBV5-1	TRBJ2-1	18	NA	TGCGCCAGCAGCTTGGCCCTACCTAGCGGGGGCCGACCGAGTGAGCAGTTCTTC	CASSLALPSGGRPSEQFF
NA	TRBV11-2	TRBJ2-5	15	NA	TGTGCCAGCAGCTTAGCTGACAGAGAGTCAGAGACCCAGTACTTC	CASSLADRESETQYF
TRBD2	TRBV7-7	TRBJ2-5	17	few	TGTGCTAGCAGCCCCCGACTAGCGGGGGGTTCCCAAGAGACCCAGTACTTC	CASSPRLAGGSQETQYF
NA	TRBV6-6	TRBJ2-3	16	few	TGTGCCAGCACTCAAAGCCAGGACAGTATGGCAGATACGCAGTATTTT	CASTQSQDSMADTQYF
NA	TRBV7-8	TRBJ1-6	15	NA	TGTGCCAGCAGCATAACGACAGGACTTAATTCACCCCTCCACTTT	CASSITTGLNSPLHF
TRBD2	TRBV6-6	TRBJ2-7	15	NA	TGTGCCACCTCGACTAGCGGGGGCCTCTCCTACGAGCAGTACTTC	CATSTSGGLSYEQYF
TRBD1	TRBV7-2	TRBJ1-5	17	few	TGTGCCAGCAGCTTAACTCCAAGTTATGAACCGGGACAGAGCTTGTATTTT	CASSLTPSYEPGQSLYF
NA	TRBV4-1	TRBJ1-1	19	NA	TGCGCCAGCAGCCAAGGGGCCGCAGTGAGACGGGTCATGAACACTGAAGCTTTCTTT	CASSQGAAVRRVMNTEAFF
NA	TRBV6-5	TRBJ1-2	15	few	TGTGCCAGCAGCGGGGGAGGAGAATACAACTATGGCTACACCTTC	CASSGGGEYNYGYTF
TRBD1	TRBV12-3/TRBV12-4	TRBJ1-5	16	NA	TGTGCCAGCAGTTTAGCCGACAGGGGTAGCAATCAGCCCCAGCATTTT	CASSLADRGSNQPQHF
TRBD1	TRBV27	TRBJ2-1	16	few	TGTGCCAGCAGTTTATCCACGGGACAGGGGCACAATGAGCAGTTCTTC	CASSLSTGQGHNEQFF
NA	TRBV18	TRBJ2-2	16	few	TGTGCCAGCTCACCGGCCGAAGGGCCGAACACCGGGGAGCTGTTTTTT	CASSPAEGPNTGELFF
NA	TRBV4-1	TRBJ2-5	14	many	TGCGCCAGCAGCCCTTTCGAGGGCGTCGAGACCCAGTACTTC	CASSPFEGVETQYF
NA	TRBV9	TRBJ1-3	15	once	TGTGCCAGCAGCGTAGCCCCCGGAGCTGGAAACACCATATATTTT	CASSVAPGAGNTIYF
NA	TRBV5-1	TRBJ1-1	16	few	TGCGCCAGCAGCCTATTAGGGGACTCCATGAACACTGAAGCTTTCTTT	CASSLLGDSMNTEAFF
NA	TRBV27	TRBJ1-5	16	NA	TGTGCCAGCAGTTTATTGTCAGGGGATGGGGATCAGCCCCAGCATTTT	CASSLLSGDGDQPQHF
TRBD1	TRBV6-2/TRBV6-3	TRBJ1-1	14	NA	TGTGCCAGCAGCCGTAGGGACAGGAAGACTGAAGCTTTCTTT	CASSRRDRKTEAFF
TRBD1	TRBV27	TRBJ1-6	15	NA	TGTGCCAGCAGTGGGGGGGGACAGTCTAATTCACCCCTCCACTTT	CASSGGGQSNSPLHF
TRBD1	TRBV11-2	TRBJ1-1	13	NA	TGTGCCAGCAGCCGACAGGGGCGGACTGAAGCTCTCTTT	CASSRQGRTEALF
NA	TRBV4-1	TRBJ1-5	14	NA	TGCGCCAGCAGCCAAGGCCCAGAGAATCAGCCCCAGCATTTT	CASSQGPENQPQHF
NA	TRBV20-1	TRBJ1-4	14	NA	TGCAGTGCTATGGGGACGGACGATAATGAAAAACTGTTTTTT	CSAMGTDDNEKLFF
NA	TRBV27	TRBJ1-1	14	NA	TGTGCCAGCAGTTTAGGGGGGGCGCTCACTGAAGCTTTCTTT	CASSLGGALTEAFF
TRBD1	TRBV12-3/TRBV12-4	TRBJ1-1	14	few	TGTGCCAGCAGCTTCACAGGGGTACTCACTGAAGCTTTCTTT	CASSFTGVLTEAFF
NA	TRBV4-1	TRBJ2-2	16	few	TGCGCCAGCAGCCAAGGGGTCAGGGGCGAAACCGGGGAGCTGTTTTTT	CASSQGVRGETGELFF
NA	TRBV6-2/TRBV6-3	TRBJ2-3	17	few	TGTGCCAGCAGTTACTCTGCGCGGGGAGCTCACACAGATACGCAGTATTTT	CASSYSARGAHTDTQYF